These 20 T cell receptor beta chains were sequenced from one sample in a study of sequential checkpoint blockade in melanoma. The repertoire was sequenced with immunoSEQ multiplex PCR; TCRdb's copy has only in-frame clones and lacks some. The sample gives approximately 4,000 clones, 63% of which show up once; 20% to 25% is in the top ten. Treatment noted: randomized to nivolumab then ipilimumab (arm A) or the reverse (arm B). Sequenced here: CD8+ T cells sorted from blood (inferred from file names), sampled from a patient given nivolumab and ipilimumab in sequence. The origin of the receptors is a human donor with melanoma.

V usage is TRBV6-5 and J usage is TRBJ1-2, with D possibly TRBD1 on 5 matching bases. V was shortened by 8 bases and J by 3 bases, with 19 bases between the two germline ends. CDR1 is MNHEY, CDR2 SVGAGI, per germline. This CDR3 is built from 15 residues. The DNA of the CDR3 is TGTGCCAGCTCACCCACCGGCAGGGCCGACTATGGCTACACCTTC. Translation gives CASSPTGRADYGYTF.

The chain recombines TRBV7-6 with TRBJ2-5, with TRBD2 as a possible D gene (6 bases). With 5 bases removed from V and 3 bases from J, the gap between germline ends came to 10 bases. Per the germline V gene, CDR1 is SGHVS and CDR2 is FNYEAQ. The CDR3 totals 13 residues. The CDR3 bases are TGTGCCAGCAGCCCGGGGACTGAAGAGACCCAGTACTTC. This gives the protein CASSPGTEETQYF.

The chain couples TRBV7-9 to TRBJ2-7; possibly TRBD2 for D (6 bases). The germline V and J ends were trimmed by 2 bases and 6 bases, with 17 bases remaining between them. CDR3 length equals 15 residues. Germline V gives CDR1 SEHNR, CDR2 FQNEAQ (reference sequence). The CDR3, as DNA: TGTGCCAGCAGCTTACTTTCAGGAGGGAATGGCGAGCAGTACTTC. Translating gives CASSLLSGGNGEQYF.

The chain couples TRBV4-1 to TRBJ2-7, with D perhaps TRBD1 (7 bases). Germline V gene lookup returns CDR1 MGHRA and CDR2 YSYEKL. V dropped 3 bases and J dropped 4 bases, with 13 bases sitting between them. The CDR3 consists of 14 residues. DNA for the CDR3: TGCGCCAGCAGCCAGCAGGGGGGCCTTTACGAGCAGTACTTC. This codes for CASSQQGGLYEQYF.

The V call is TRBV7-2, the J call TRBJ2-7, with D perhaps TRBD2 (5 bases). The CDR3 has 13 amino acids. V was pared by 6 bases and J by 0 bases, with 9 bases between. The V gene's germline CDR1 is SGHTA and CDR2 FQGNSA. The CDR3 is CASRTGSSYEQYF. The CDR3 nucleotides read TGTGCCAGCAGGACGGGGAGCTCCTACGAGCAGTACTTC.

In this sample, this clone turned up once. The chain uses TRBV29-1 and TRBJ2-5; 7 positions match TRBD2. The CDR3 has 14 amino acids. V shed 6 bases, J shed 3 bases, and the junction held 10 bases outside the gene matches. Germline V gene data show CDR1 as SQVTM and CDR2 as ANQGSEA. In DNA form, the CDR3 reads TGCAGCGTCTCAAAGGGGAGGGGCGAAGAGACCCAGTACTTC. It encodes CSVSKGRGEETQYF.

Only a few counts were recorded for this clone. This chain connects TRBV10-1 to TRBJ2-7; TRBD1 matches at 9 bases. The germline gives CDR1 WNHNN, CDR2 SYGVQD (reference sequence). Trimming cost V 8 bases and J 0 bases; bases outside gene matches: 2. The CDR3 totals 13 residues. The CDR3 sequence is CASWGQGSYEQYF. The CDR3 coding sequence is TGCGCCAGCTGGGGACAGGGCTCCTACGAGCAGTACTTC.

CDR3 region: CASTTPRTVNTEAFF. The CDR3 DNA follows: TGTGCCAGTACAACCCCCCGGACAGTGAACACTGAAGCTTTCTTT. The chain has TRBV19 and TRBJ1-1; perhaps TRBD1 as D (6 bases). Germline CDR1 is LNHDA and CDR2 is SQIVND (reference sequence). V lost 7 bases to trimming and J lost 0 bases, with 15 bases between them. This CDR3 contains 15 residues.

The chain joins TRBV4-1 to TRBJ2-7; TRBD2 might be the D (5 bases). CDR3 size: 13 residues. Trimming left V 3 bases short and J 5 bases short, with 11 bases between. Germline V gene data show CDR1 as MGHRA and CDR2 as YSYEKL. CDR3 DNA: TGCGCCAGCAGCCAGGGGAGAGGGAACGAGCAGTACTTC. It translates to CASSQGRGNEQYF.

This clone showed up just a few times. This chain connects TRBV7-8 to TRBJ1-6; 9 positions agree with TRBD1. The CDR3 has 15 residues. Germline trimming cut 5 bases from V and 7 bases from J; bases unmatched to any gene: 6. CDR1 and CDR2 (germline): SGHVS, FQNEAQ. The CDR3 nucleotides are TGTGCCAGCAGCCCACCCGGGACAGGGAATTCACCCCTCCACTTT. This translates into CASSPPGTGNSPLHF.

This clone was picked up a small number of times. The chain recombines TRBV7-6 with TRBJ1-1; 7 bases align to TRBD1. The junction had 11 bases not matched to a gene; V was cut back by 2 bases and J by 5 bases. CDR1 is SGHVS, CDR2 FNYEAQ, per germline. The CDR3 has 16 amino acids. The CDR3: CASSLFSLDRTTEAFF. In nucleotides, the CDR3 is TGTGCCAGCAGCTTATTCTCTTTGGACAGGACGACTGAAGCTTTCTTT.

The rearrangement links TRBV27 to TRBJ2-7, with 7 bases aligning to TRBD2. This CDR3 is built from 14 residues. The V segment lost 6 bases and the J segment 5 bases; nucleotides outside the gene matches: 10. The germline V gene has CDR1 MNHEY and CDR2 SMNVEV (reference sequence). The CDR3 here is CASREAGVFDEQYF. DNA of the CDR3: TGTGCCAGCAGGGAGGCGGGAGTGTTCGACGAGCAGTACTTC.

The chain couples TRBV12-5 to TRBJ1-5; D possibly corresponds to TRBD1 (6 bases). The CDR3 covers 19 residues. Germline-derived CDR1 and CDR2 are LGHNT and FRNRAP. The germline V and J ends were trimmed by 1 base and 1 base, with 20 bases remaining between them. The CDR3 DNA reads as TGTGCTAGTGGTTTGGATCGAATAGCCAGGGGAGTGAGCAATCAGCCCCAGCATTTT. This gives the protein CASGLDRIARGVSNQPQHF.

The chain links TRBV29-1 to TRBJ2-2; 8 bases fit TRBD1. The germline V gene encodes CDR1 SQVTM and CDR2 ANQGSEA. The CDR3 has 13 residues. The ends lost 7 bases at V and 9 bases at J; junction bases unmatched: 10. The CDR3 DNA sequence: TGCAGCGCCACCCCAGGACAGGGCCGGGAGCTGTTTTTT. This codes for CSATPGQGRELFF.

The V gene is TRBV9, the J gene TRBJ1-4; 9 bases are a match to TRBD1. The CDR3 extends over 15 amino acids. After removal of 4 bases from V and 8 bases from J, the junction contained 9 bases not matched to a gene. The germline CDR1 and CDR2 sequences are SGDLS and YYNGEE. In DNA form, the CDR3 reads TGTGCCAGCAGCCCAGTTGTGGACAGGGGCGAAAAACTGTTTTTT. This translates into CASSPVVDRGEKLFF. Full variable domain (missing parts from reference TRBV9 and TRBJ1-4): DSGVTQTPKHLITATGQRVTLRCSPRSGDLSVYWYQQSLDQGLQFLIQYYNGEERAKGNILERFSAQQFPDLHSELNLSSLELGDSALYFCASSPVVDRGEKLFFGSGTQLSVL.

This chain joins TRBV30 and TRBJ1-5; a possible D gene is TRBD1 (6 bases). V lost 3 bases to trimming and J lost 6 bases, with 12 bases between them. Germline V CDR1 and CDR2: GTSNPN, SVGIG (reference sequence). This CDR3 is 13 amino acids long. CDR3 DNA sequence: TGTGCCTGGAGGGGCGGGGGCGCTCAGCCCCAGCATTTT. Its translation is CAWRGGGAQPQHF.

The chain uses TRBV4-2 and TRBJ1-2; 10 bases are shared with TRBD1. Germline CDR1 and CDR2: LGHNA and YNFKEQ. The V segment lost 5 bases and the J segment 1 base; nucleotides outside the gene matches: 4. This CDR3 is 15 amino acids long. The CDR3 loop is CASSVGQGINYGYTF. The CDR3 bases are TGTGCCAGCAGCGTGGGACAGGGGATTAACTATGGCTACACCTTC.

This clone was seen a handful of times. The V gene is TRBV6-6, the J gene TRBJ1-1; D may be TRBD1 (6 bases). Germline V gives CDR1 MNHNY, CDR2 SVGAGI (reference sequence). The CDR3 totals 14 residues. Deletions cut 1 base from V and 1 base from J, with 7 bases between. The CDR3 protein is CASSYLTGNTEAFF. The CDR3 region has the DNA TGTGCCAGCAGTTACTTGACAGGGAACACTGAAGCTTTCTTT.

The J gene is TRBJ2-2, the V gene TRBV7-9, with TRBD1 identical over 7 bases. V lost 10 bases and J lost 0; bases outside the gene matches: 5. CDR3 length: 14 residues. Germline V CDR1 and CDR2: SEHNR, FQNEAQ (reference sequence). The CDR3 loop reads CAIPGTANTGELFF. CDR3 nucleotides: TGTGCCATTCCCGGGACAGCGAACACCGGGGAGCTGTTTTTT. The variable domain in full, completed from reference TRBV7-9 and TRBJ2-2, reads DTGVSQNPRHKITKRGQNVTFRCDPISEHNRLYWYRQTLGQGPEFLTYFQNEAQLEKSRLLSDRFSAERPKGSFSTLEIQRTEQGDSAMYLCAIPGTANTGELFFGEGSRLTVL.

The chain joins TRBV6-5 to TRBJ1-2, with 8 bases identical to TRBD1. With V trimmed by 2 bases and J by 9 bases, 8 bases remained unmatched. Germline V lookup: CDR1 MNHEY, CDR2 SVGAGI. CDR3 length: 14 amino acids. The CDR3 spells CASSYVTGGSSYTF. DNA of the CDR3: TGTGCCAGCAGTTACGTCACAGGGGGTTCGAGCTACACCTTC.